This T cell receptor (beta chain) stems from a study of T cells in Graves' hyperthyroidism and ophthalmopathy. Whole-study findings and limits: The model anticipated ophthalmopathy a median about 7 months pre-onset.

Regarding this clonotype: No antigen is known for it.

Diagnostic decisions used clinical symptoms, serum thyroxine and TRAb, thyroid ultrasound and orbital computed tomography. Regions amplified from RNA transcripts were the TCR beta CDR3 regions. HTBI primers were used for first-round RT-PCR of the TCR CDR3. TCRdb redid the calling of the multiplex PCR reads with MiXCR, one entry per CDR3 protein. The sample has about 740,000 distinct CDR3 sequences, roughly 15% seen once. V gave up 5 bases and J gave up 5 bases, with 15 bases separating them. The germline V gene has CDR1 SEHNR and CDR2 FQNEAQ (reference sequence). The CDR3 is 14 residues long. The V and J genes are TRBV7-9 and TRBJ1-1, with no clear D. This clonotype was sampled from a woman aged 18-30 years with Graves' hyperthyroidism. The source material was blood. The CDR3 region is CASSLLLTRTEAFF. The DNA for the CDR3 is TGTGCCAGCAGCCTATTATTGACTCGGACTGAAGCTTTCTTT.